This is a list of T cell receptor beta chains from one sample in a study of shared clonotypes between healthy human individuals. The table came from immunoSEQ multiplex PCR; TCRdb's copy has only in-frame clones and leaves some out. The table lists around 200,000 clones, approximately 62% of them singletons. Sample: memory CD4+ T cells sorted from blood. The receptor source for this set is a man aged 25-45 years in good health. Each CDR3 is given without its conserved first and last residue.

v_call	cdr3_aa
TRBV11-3	ASSFRGETQY
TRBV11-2	ASSSVRQGGYT
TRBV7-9	ASSLALAGAYNEQF
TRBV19	ASPNGGGTNYGYT
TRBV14	ASSQLAGASHEQY
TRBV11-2	ASSTSTGGRNTGELF
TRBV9	ASSGDSGLGGVDTQY
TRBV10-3	AISESLAVGEQY
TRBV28	ASSPNRGLYGYT
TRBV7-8	ASSALSGAVGYT
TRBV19	ASTSAGSTYEQY
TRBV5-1	ASSLSPSLSYEQY
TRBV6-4	ASSDLAGVNEQF
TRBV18	ASSPRTGDYEQY
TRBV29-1	SAGDRVFSEAF
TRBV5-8	ASSDTGQIYGYT
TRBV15	ATSREKWAGANVLT
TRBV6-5	ASSGEGAGTEAF
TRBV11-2	ASSFGTASY
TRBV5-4	ASSLGLSGELF
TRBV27	ASSADRAYQPQH